This record concerns one T cell receptor (beta chain) sequence. Its antigen is undetermined. Between the trimmed V and J ends, which lost 4 bases and 8 bases, there was a span of 15 bases. The length of the CDR3 is 14 residues. CDR1 and CDR2 (germline): SGHTA, FQGNSA. Assay used: immunoSEQ multiplex PCR; TCRdb lists only in-frame clones, some missing. The data contain about 40,000 clones, around 87% of them singletons. The data belong to a study of T cells in localized non-small cell lung cancer. Overall study results and limits: Uninvolved adjacent lung, not tumor, had the highest T cell clonality.

The chain links TRBV7-2 to TRBJ2-1; TRBD2 might be the D (5 bases). This TCR was recovered from a man aged 40 to 70 with stage I lung adenocarcinoma. Sequenced here: peripheral blood, sampled before any cancer treatment. The CDR3 DNA is TGTGCCAGCAGCTCGTCCGGGCTAGCCTATGAGCAGTTCTTC. Amino acid sequence: CASSSSGLAYEQFF.